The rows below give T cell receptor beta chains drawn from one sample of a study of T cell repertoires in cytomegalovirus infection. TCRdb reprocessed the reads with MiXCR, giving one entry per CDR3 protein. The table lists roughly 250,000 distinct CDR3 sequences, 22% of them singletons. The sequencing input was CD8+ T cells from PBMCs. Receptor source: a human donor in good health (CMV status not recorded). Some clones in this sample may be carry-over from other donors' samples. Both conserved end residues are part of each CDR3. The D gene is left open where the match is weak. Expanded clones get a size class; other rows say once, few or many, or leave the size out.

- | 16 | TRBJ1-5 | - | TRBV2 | TGTGCCAGCTGTGATAGCCGTGACAATAGCAATCAGCCCCAGCATTTT | CASCDSRDNSNQPQHF
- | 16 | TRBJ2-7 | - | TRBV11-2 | TGTGCCAGCAGCTTATACAGGACCGAGGGTTTCTACGAGCAGTACTTC | CASSLYRTEGFYEQYF
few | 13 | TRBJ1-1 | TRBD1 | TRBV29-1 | TGCAGCGCTGGGACAGGAATTAACACTGAAGCTTTCTTT | CSAGTGINTEAFF
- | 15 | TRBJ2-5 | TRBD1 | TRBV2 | TGTGCCAGCAGTGAAGTAGGGGGCCTTAAGGGGACCCAGTACTTC | CASSEVGGLKGTQYF
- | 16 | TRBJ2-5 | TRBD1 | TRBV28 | TGTGCCAGCAGTTTCACCAGGACAGGGTACGCGGAGACCCAGTACTTC | CASSFTRTGYAETQYF
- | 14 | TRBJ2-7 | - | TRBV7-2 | TGTGCCAGCAGCTTAGGTTTGGCTACCTACGAGCAGTACTTC | CASSLGLATYEQYF
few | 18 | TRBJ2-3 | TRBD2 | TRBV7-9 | TGTGCCAGCGGCCCGATCCCCACTGCCAGCGGGGGCACAGATACGCAGTATTTT | CASGPIPTASGGTDTQYF
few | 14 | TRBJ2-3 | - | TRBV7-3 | TGTGCCAGCAGCTTAGGGGTTGGCACAGATACGCAGTATTTT | CASSLGVGTDTQYF
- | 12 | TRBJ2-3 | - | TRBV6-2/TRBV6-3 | TGTGCCAGCAGTTACCCTACTCCGGGACTCGCTTTT | CASSYPTPGLAF
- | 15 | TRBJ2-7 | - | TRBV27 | TGTGCCAGCAGTTTTGCCGGACTCGGATCCTACGAGCAGTACTTC | CASSFAGLGSYEQYF
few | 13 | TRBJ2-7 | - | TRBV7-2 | TGTGCCAGCAGCCCCCCGGACCTTTACGAGCAGTACTTC | CASSPPDLYEQYF
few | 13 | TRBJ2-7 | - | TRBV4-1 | TGCGCCAGCAGCCCCCCAGAAGCCGAAGAGCAGTACTTC | CASSPPEAEEQYF
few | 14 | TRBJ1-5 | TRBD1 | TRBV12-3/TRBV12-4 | TGTGCCAGCAGTCGGGACAGCAACAATCAGCCCCAGCATTTT | CASSRDSNNQPQHF
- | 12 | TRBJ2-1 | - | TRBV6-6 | TGTGCCAGCAGTTTTCTAGCTAGTGAGCAGTTCTTC | CASSFLASEQFF
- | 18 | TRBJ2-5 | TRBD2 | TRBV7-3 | TGTGCCAGCAGCTTAGCCTGGGGGAGCGGGGGGCAGCAAGAGACCCAGTACTTC | CASSLAWGSGGQQETQYF
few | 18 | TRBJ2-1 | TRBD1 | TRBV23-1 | TGCGCCAGCAGTCAATCATATTCATCGGGACAGGGAAAGAATGAGCAGTTTTTC | CASSQSYSSGQGKNEQFF
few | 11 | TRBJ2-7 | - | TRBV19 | TGTGCCAGTAGTTTCGGGGACGAGCAGTACTTC | CASSFGDEQYF
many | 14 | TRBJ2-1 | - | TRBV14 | TGTGCCAGCAGCCACCCCAACAGGGCAAATGAGCAGTTCTTC | CASSHPNRANEQFF
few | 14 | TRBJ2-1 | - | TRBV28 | TGTGCCAGCAGTTTCGGGTTGGCCTACAATGAGCAGTTCTTC | CASSFGLAYNEQFF
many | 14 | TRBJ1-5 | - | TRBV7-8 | TGTGCCAGCAGCCTGCCGTTTAGCAATCAGCCCCAGCATTTT | CASSLPFSNQPQHF
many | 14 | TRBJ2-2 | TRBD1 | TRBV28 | TGTGCCAGCAGCTGGGACAGAATCACCGGGGAGCTGTTTTTT | CASSWDRITGELFF
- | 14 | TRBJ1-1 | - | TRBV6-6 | TGTGCCAGCAGCGCTGACAGACTCAACACTGAAGCTTTCTTT | CASSADRLNTEAFF
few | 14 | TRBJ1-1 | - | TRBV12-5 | TGTGCTAGTGGTCTAACCGTTCAGGACACTGAAGCTTTCTTT | CASGLTVQDTEAFF
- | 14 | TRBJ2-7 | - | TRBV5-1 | TGCGCCAGCAGCTTGGACAGACAGGTCTACGAGCAGTACTTC | CASSLDRQVYEQYF
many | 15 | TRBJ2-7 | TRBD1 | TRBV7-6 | TGTGCCAGCAGCCCATATAGTGGACAGGGGTACGAGCAGTACTTC | CASSPYSGQGYEQYF
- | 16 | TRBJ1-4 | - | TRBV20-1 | TGCAGTGCTAGATCCAGGGTATTCCAAGGCAATGAAAAACTGTTTTTT | CSARSRVFQGNEKLFF
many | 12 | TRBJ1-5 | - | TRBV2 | TGTGCCAGCAGCGATAGCAATCAGCCCCAGCATTTT | CASSDSNQPQHF
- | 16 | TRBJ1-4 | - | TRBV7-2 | TGTGCCAGCAGCTTAGGACCTACCGCAACTAATGAAAAACTGTTTTTT | CASSLGPTATNEKLFF
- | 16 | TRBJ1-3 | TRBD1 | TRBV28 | TGTGCCAGCAGCCCTACGGGACAGGGGAACAGAAACACCATATATTTT | CASSPTGQGNRNTIYF
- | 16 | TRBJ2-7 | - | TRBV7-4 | TGTGCCAGCAGCTTATATCTGGGAGAGGGTACCTACGAGCAGTACTTC | CASSLYLGEGTYEQYF
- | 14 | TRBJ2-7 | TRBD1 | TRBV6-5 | TGTGCCAGCAGTTACTCGAAGACAGGGCGCGAGCAGTACTTC | CASSYSKTGREQYF
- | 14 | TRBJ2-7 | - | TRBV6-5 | TGTGCCAGCCATGACGAGATTGTCCCCTACGAGCAGTACTTC | CASHDEIVPYEQYF
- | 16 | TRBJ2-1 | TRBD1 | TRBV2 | TGTGCCAGCAGTGAAGCGCCACAGGGGATCCGGAATGAGCAGTTCTTC | CASSEAPQGIRNEQFF
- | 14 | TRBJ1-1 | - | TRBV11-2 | TGTGCCAGCAGCTCCCCGCGAGGGAACACTGAAGCTTTCTTT | CASSSPRGNTEAFF
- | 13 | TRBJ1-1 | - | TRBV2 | TGTGCCAGCAGTGACAGGGGGAACACTGAAGCTTTCTTT | CASSDRGNTEAFF
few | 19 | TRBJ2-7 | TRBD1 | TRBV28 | TGTGCCAGCAGTCCTCTCCCCGGACAGGGGGACAAATATGGCTACGAGCAGTACTTC | CASSPLPGQGDKYGYEQYF
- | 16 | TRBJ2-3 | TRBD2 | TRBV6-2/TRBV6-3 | TGTGCCAGCAGTTACTCCCTAGCGGGGGGCACAGATACGCAGTATTTT | CASSYSLAGGTDTQYF
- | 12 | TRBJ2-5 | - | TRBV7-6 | TGTGCCAGCAGCTCCGACAGCTGGACCCAGTACTTC | CASSSDSWTQYF
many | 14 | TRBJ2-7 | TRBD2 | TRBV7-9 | TGTGCCAGCAGCTTTGGTAGCGGGGGATACGAGCAGTACTTC | CASSFGSGGYEQYF
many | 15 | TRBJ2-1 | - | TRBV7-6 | TGTGCCAGCAGCTTAGAGGGGGAAACCTACAATGAGCAGTTCTTC | CASSLEGETYNEQFF
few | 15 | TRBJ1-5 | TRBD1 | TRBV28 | TGTGCCAGCACCATAGGGACAGGGCAGAATCAGCCCCAGCATTTT | CASTIGTGQNQPQHF
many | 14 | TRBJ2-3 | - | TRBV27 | TGTGCCAGCAGTTTAAGGCCTTCCACAGATACGCAGTATTTT | CASSLRPSTDTQYF
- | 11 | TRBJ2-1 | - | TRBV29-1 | TGCAGCGTTCGAACAGGGATTGAGCAGTTCTTC | CSVRTGIEQFF
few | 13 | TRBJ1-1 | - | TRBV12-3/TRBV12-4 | TGTGCCAGCAGACAGACAGGTGTTACTGAAGCTTTCTTT | CASRQTGVTEAFF
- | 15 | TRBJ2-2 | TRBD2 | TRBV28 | TGTGCCAGCAGCCAGCGGGGGTTAGGAACCGGGGAGCTGTTTTTT | CASSQRGLGTGELFF
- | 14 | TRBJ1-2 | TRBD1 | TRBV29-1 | TGCAGCGTTGAGGGGACAGGGTCTAACTATGGCTACACCTTC | CSVEGTGSNYGYTF
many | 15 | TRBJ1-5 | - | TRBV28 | TGTGCCAGCAGTGAGTCACCGTATAGCAATCAGCCCCAGCATTTT | CASSESPYSNQPQHF
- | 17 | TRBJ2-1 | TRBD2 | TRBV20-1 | TGCAGTGCTAGAGAGTCCCTCAGCGGGGGGGCCTACAATGAGCAGTTCTTC | CSARESLSGGAYNEQFF
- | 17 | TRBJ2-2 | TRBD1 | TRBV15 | TGTGCCACCAGCAGAGTTGTCGGCAGGGGGCCTTCCGGGGAGCTGTTTTTT | CATSRVVGRGPSGELFF
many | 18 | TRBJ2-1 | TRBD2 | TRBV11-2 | TGTGCCAGCAGCTTAACTAGCGCGGGGGGAAGCTCCTACAATGAGCAGTTCTTC | CASSLTSAGGSSYNEQFF
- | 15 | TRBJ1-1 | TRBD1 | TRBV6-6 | TGTGCCAGCAGGGCAGGGGGCGGCTTGAACACTGAAGCTTTCTTT | CASRAGGGLNTEAFF
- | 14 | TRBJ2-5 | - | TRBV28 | TGTGCCAGCAGTATCCGGACGTTTCAAGAGACCCAGTACTTC | CASSIRTFQETQYF
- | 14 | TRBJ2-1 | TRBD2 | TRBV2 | TGTGCCAGCAGTGGAAGGGGAGGGGACAATGAGCAGTTCTTC | CASSGRGGDNEQFF
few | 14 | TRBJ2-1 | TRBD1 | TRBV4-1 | TGCGCCAGCAGCCAAGTGCAGGGGGAATATGAGCAGTTCTTC | CASSQVQGEYEQFF
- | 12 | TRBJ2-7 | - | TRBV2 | TGTGCCAGCAGTGACTCCGATTACGAGCAGTACTTC | CASSDSDYEQYF